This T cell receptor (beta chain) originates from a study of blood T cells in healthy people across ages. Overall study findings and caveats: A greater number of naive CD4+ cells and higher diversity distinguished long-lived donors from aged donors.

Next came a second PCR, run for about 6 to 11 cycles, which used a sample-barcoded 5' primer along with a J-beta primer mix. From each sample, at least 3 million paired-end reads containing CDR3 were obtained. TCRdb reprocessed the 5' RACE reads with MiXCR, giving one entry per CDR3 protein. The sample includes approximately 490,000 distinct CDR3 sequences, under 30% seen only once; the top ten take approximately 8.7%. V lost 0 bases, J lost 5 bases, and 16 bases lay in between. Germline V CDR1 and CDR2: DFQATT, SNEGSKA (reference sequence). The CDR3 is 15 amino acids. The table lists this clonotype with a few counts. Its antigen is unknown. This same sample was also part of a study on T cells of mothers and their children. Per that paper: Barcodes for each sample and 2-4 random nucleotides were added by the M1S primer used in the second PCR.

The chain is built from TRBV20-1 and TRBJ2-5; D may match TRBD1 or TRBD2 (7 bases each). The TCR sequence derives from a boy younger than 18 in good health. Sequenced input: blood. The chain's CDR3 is CSARDVGGGRETQYF. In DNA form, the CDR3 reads TGCAGTGCTAGAGATGTGGGAGGGGGCCGGGAGACCCAGTACTTC.